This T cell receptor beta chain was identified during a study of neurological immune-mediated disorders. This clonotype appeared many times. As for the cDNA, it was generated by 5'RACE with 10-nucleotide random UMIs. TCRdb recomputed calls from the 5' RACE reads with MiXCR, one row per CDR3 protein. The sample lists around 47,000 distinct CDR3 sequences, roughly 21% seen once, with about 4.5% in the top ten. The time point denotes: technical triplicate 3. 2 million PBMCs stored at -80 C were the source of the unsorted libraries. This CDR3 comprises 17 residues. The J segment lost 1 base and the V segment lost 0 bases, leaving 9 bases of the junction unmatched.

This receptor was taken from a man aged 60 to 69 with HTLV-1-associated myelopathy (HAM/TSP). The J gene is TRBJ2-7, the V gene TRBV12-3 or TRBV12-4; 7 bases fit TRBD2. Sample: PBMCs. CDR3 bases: TGTGCCAGCAGTTTAGCGTCGGGGGGATTAAGTTCCTACGAGCAGTACTTC. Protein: CASSLASGGLSSYEQYF.